This T cell receptor beta chain appears in the sequencing data of a study of breast tumors, draining lymph nodes, adjacent tissues. Study results and caveats: Data fit most tumor T cells coming from lymph node, expanding in tumor. Tumor repertoires ranked between lymph nodes and nontumor tissue in diversity, with V and J gene preferences.

Axillary draining lymph nodes of breast cancer patients supplied the node samples. TCRdb reprocessed the multiplex PCR reads via MiXCR and lists one record per CDR3 protein. The sample includes about 230,000 distinct CDR3 sequences, less than 40% of them seen just once. In germline, CDR1 is WSHSY, CDR2 SAAADI. The CDR3 totals 17 residues. V was pared by 6 bases and J by 3 bases, with 12 bases of the junction left unmatched. To note about this clonotype: What it binds is not known.

This clonotype was sampled from a female donor with breast cancer. Some clones in this sample may be carry-over from other donors' samples. Material: axillary lymph node tissue. This chain uses TRBV10-2 with TRBJ2-4; 9 bases agree with TRBD2. The CDR3 sequence is CASSQGTSTPLKNIQYF. The DNA of the CDR3 is TGCGCCAGCAGCCAAGGGACTAGCACACCACTCAAAAACATTCAGTACTTC.